Listed below are T cell receptor beta chains from one sample, sequenced in a study of shared clonotypes between healthy human individuals. The assay was immunoSEQ multiplex PCR, and TCRdb's table has in-frame clones only and misses some. The table includes fewer than 350,000 clones, roughly 91% detected once. The sample comprised memory CD8+ T cells sorted from blood. The source is a man aged 18 to 30 in good health. CDR3s include the opening cysteine and the closing phenylalanine or tryptophan. The D gene is left open where the match is weak. Size is omitted from some rows. Given values are once, few, many or a class for expanded clones.

>TRBV29-1|TRBJ1-3|TRBD1|few
CSVEVTGLFSGNTIYF
TGCAGCGTTGAGGTGACAGGGCTGTTCTCTGGAAACACCATATATTTT
>TRBV6-5|TRBJ2-1|NA|NA
CASSYGQLNEQFF
TGTGCCAGCAGTTACGGACAACTCAATGAGCAGTTCTTC
>TRBV4-1|TRBJ2-7|NA|once
CASSQKTGSPYSYEQYF
TGCGCCAGCAGCCAAAAAACAGGGTCCCCTTACTCCTACGAGCAGTACTTC
>TRBV2|TRBJ2-7|NA|NA
CASSEGLPLDEQYF
TGTGCCAGCAGTGAGGGGCTTCCGTTGGACGAGCAGTACTTC
>TRBV15|TRBJ2-5|NA|NA
CATSKDSMQETQYF
TGTGCCACCAGCAAGGACAGTATGCAAGAGACCCAGTACTTC
>TRBV5-6|TRBJ2-2|NA|once
CASSSLAAWELFF
TGTGCCAGCAGTTCTTTAGCCGCTTGGGAGCTGTTTTTT
>TRBV4-1|TRBJ2-2|NA|NA
CASSPLITGELFF
TGCGCCAGCAGCCCACTAATTACCGGGGAGCTGTTTTTT
>TRBV6-6|TRBJ2-5|NA|NA
CASTLGGGRFETQYF
TGTGCCAGCACTCTAGGTGGGGGGCGGTTCGAGACCCAGTACTTC
>TRBV2|TRBJ1-1|NA|NA
CASSQSGNTEAFF
TGTGCCAGCAGTCAATCGGGGAACACTGAAGCTTTCTTT
>TRBV28|TRBJ2-3|NA|NA
CASSLEGDSRTDTQYF
TGTGCCAGCAGTCTTGAGGGGGATTCGAGGACAGATACGCAGTATTTT
>TRBV25-1|TRBJ2-2|NA|NA
CASSVLEGAGELFF
TGTGCCAGCAGTGTCCTCGAGGGCGCCGGGGAGCTGTTTTTT
>TRBV5-6|TRBJ1-2|TRBD1|NA
CASSIQRTGKNYGYTF
TGTGCCAGCAGTATTCAACGGACAGGGAAGAACTATGGCTACACCTTC
>TRBV27|TRBJ2-5|TRBD2|few
CASSSLGREMVETQYF
TGTGCCAGCAGTTCCCTCGGGCGGGAGATGGTGGAGACCCAGTACTTC
>TRBV29-1|TRBJ1-5|NA|NA
CSVYTGSSQHF
TGCAGCGTGTACACAGGGTCGTCCCAGCATTTT
>TRBV27|TRBJ2-1|NA|few
CASSPPLDNEQFF
TGTGCCAGCAGTCCGCCCCTAGACAATGAGCAGTTCTTC
>TRBV29-1|TRBJ2-7|TRBD1|once
CSVEARQGRNEQYF
TGCAGCGTTGAGGCCCGACAGGGTCGGAACGAGCAGTACTTC
>TRBV18|TRBJ2-6|NA|once
CASSPRRGHSGANVLTF
TGTGCCAGCTCACCTCGGAGGGGCCACTCTGGGGCCAACGTCCTGACTTTC
>TRBV4-3|TRBJ2-1|NA|NA
CASSPLPGGEQFF
TGCGCCAGCAGCCCCCTGCCCGGCGGAGAGCAGTTCTTC
>TRBV29-1|TRBJ2-5|TRBD2|NA
CSVERGREAAGVPQETQYF
TGCAGCGTTGAGAGGGGTCGGGAGGCAGCGGGAGTTCCGCAAGAGACCCAGTACTTC
>TRBV19|TRBJ1-6|TRBD1|NA
CASSIQGADSPLHF
TGTGCCAGTAGTATCCAGGGGGCGGATTCACCCCTCCACTTT
>TRBV7-6|TRBJ1-1|NA|NA
CASSLVDAGLNTEAFF
TGTGCCAGCAGCTTAGTTGACGCTGGACTGAACACTGAAGCTTTCTTT
>TRBV27|TRBJ2-7|TRBD2|few
CASSLTSGLTYEQYF
TGTGCCAGCAGTTTGACTAGCGGGCTCACCTACGAGCAGTACTTC
>TRBV4-1|TRBJ2-7|NA|NA
CASATGSPYEQYF
TGCGCCAGCGCGACGGGAAGTCCCTACGAGCAGTACTTC
>TRBV4-1|TRBJ2-7|NA|NA
CASSQESGGYEQYF
TGCGCCAGCAGCCAAGAGTCCGGGGGCTACGAGCAGTACTTC
>TRBV4-1|TRBJ1-5|NA|once
CASSQAPGGGVQPQHF
TGCGCCAGCAGCCAGGCCCCGGGGGGGGGTGTTCAGCCCCAGCATTTT
>TRBV7-2|TRBJ1-2|NA|NA
CASSVTTGISYGYTF
TGTGCCAGCAGCGTAACAACGGGCATCTCCTATGGCTACACCTTC
>TRBV19|TRBJ2-4|NA|few
CASSTIRDTDGKNIQYF
TGTGCCAGTAGTACCATCCGGGACACCGATGGCAAAAACATTCAGTACTTC
>TRBV7-8|TRBJ2-1|NA|once
CASSLAGLLAGVDEQFF
TGTGCCAGCAGCTTAGCCGGGCTACTAGCTGGGGTCGATGAGCAGTTCTTC
>TRBV10-3|TRBJ2-7|TRBD2|NA
CATLGLAGHPSYEQYF
TGTGCCACGCTCGGACTAGCGGGGCACCCCTCCTACGAGCAGTACTTC
>TRBV5-1|TRBJ2-1|NA|NA
CASSPGSYNEQFF
TGCGCCAGCAGCCCCGGGTCATACAATGAGCAGTTCTTC
>TRBV5-5|TRBJ1-5|NA|once
CASSLVPENSNQPQHF
TGTGCCAGCAGCTTGGTGCCAGAAAATAGCAATCAGCCCCAGCATTTT
>TRBV5-1|TRBJ2-2|NA|once
CASSPEGTAGELFF
TGCGCCAGCAGCCCGGAAGGGACCGCCGGGGAGCTGTTTTTT
>TRBV4-1|TRBJ2-7|NA|NA
CASSRQMDPEDEQYF
TGCGCCAGCAGCCGACAAATGGACCCGGAGGACGAGCAGTACTTC
>TRBV4-1|TRBJ2-7|NA|NA
CASSLGRQSYEQYF
TGCGCCAGCAGCCTGGGACGACAGTCCTACGAGCAGTACTTC
>TRBV9|TRBJ2-6|NA|NA
CASSVAVSGANVLTF
TGTGCCAGCAGCGTAGCTGTATCTGGGGCCAACGTCCTGACTTTC
>TRBV9|TRBJ2-1|NA|few
CASSPSPGSSYNEQFF
TGTGCCAGCAGCCCCAGCCCCGGGAGCTCCTACAATGAGCAGTTCTTC
>TRBV6-5|TRBJ2-7|NA|NA
CASSSPQLNYEQYF
TGTGCCAGCAGTTCCCCTCAACTAAACTACGAGCAGTACTTC
>TRBV19|TRBJ2-1|NA|NA
CASSIDYYNEQFF
TGTGCCAGTAGTATCGACTACTACAATGAGCAGTTCTTC
>TRBV29-1|TRBJ2-2|NA|few
CSVVGDPNTGELFF
TGCAGCGTTGTGGGGGACCCGAACACCGGGGAGCTGTTTTTT
>TRBV4-1|TRBJ2-7|NA|NA
CASSPSGHEQYF
TGCGCCAGCAGCCCTTCTGGCCACGAGCAGTACTTC
>TRBV27|TRBJ2-7|TRBD2|NA
CASSKPGLGAYEQYF
TGTGCCAGCAGCAAACCGGGACTAGGGGCCTACGAGCAGTACTTC